This section outlines one TCR beta chain sequence together with its context. Germline V gene lookup returns CDR1 SGHAT and CDR2 FQNNGV. V lost 0 bases, J lost 6 bases, and 7 bases lay in between. There are 13 residues in the CDR3. In the PCR, 60 Vbeta and 13 Jbeta primers were used. Data came from immunoSEQ multiplex PCR; TCRdb stores just in-frame clones and leaves some out. The table includes about 100,000 clones, 65% to 80% detected once. The sample belongs to a study of cytomegalovirus exposure and HLA in healthy donors. The clonotype was recovered from a woman in her forties or fifties in good health and CMV-seropositive. This chain links TRBV11-2 with TRBJ2-3; D unclear. The material sequenced was PBMCs. CDR3 region: CASSLEAPDTQYF. The CDR3 DNA sequence: TGTGCCAGCAGCTTAGAGGCCCCGGATACGCAGTATTTT.